This is a list of T cell receptor beta chains from one sample in a study of control samples from healthy donors and cancer patients. Profiled with immunoSEQ multiplex PCR; TCRdb holds only in-frame clones, not every one. The sample contains some 71,000 clones, roughly 89% of which appear only once. Specimen: PBMCs. These receptors came from a man between 60 and 70 years old with lung cancer. Both conserved end residues are part of each CDR3. The D gene is left open where the match is weak. Not all rows give a size; the values are once, few, many and, for expanded clones, a class.

j_gene | d_gene | abundance | v_gene | CDR3aa | CDR3nt
TRBJ1-1 | NA | once | TRBV6-4 | CASSRNQNTEAFF | TGTGCCAGCAGTCGGAACCAGAACACTGAAGCTTTCTTT
TRBJ1-1 | NA | NA | TRBV7-2 | CASSLDGQLNTEAFF | TGTGCCAGCAGCTTAGACGGGCAGTTGAACACTGAAGCTTTCTTT
TRBJ1-2 | TRBD1 | once | TRBV7-7 | CASSLGNSRGSHLCYGYTF | TGTGCCAGCAGCTTAGGGAATAGCAGGGGGAGCCATCTTTGCTATGGCTACACCTTC
TRBJ2-2 | NA | NA | TRBV27 | CASSLGRNTGELFF | TGTGCCAGCAGTTTAGGGAGAAACACCGGGGAGCTGTTTTTT
TRBJ2-5 | NA | NA | TRBV5-1 | CASSSDSPYQETQYF | TGCGCCAGCAGCTCAGACAGCCCTTACCAAGAGACCCAGTACTTC
TRBJ1-4 | TRBD1 | NA | TRBV7-2 | CASSSGTGANEKLFF | TGTGCCAGCAGCTCGGGGACAGGGGCAAATGAAAAACTGTTTTTT
TRBJ2-1 | TRBD2 | NA | TRBV5-4 | CASSGGTSFVNEQFF | TGTGCCAGCAGCGGGGGGACTAGCTTTGTGAATGAGCAGTTCTTC
TRBJ2-2 | NA | NA | TRBV24-1 | CATSDFSGSRLRTGELFF | TGTGCCACCAGTGATTTCTCAGGGTCTAGACTTCGCACCGGGGAGCTGTTTTTT
TRBJ2-2 | TRBD2 | NA | TRBV27 | CASSSEPRGGRTGELFF | TGTGCCAGCAGCTCAGAACCGCGGGGGGGCCGGACCGGGGAGCTGTTTTTT
TRBJ1-2 | NA | NA | TRBV18 | CASSPSSETGYGYTF | TGTGCCAGCTCACCTTCGAGCGAAACGGGCTATGGCTACACCTTC
TRBJ2-3 | NA | NA | TRBV24-1 | CATSDPGRDTQYF | TGTGCCACCAGTGATCCGGGTCGAGATACGCAGTATTTT
TRBJ1-1 | NA | NA | TRBV12-3/TRBV12-4 | CASSLAYTEAFF | TGTGCCAGCAGTTTAGCGTACACTGAAGCTTTCTTT
TRBJ2-3 | NA | NA | TRBV13 | CASSLLLDTQYF | TGTGCCAGCAGCCTCCTTTTAGATACGCAGTATTTT
TRBJ2-1 | TRBD2 | NA | TRBV5-4 | CASSFGGGNEQFF | TGTGCCAGCAGCTTTGGGGGGGGGAATGAGCAGTTCTTC
TRBJ1-2 | TRBD1 | NA | TRBV27 | CASSPDRGRGYTF | TGTGCCAGCAGCCCAGACAGGGGGCGTGGCTACACCTTC
TRBJ2-3 | NA | NA | TRBV7-8 | CASSLARWPDTQYF | TGTGCCAGCAGCTTAGCGAGATGGCCAGATACGCAGTATTTT
TRBJ2-5 | NA | NA | TRBV12-5 | CASGLVPGLNETQYF | TGTGCTAGTGGTTTGGTCCCAGGCCTAAACGAGACCCAGTACTTC
TRBJ1-2 | NA | NA | TRBV18 | CASSPRQTSYGYTF | TGTGCCAGCTCACCACGACAGACCTCCTATGGCTACACCTTC
TRBJ2-1 | NA | few | TRBV28 | CASSLVTELYNEQFF | TGTGCCAGCAGTTTAGTCACAGAACTTTACAATGAGCAGTTCTTC
TRBJ1-4 | NA | NA | TRBV18 | CASSPDGDEKLFF | TGTGCCAGCTCACCAGATGGAGATGAAAAACTGTTTTTT
TRBJ1-1 | TRBD1 | NA | TRBV5-8 | CASRGGVYRHTEAFF | TGTGCCAGCCGAGGGGGCGTTTACCGGCACACTGAAGCTTTCTTT
TRBJ2-7 | TRBD1 | once | TRBV7-2 | CASSLVPTGFRYEQYF | TGTGCCAGCAGCTTAGTTCCGACAGGGTTTAGGTACGAGCAGTACTTC
TRBJ2-5 | NA | few | TRBV6-1 | CASSEAYRAVYQETQYF | TGTGCCAGCAGTGAAGCGTACAGAGCAGTGTACCAAGAGACCCAGTACTTC
TRBJ1-2 | NA | once | TRBV7-9 | CASSLVSNYGYTF | TGTGCCAGCAGCTTAGTCTCCAACTATGGCTACACCTTC
TRBJ1-2 | NA | NA | TRBV7-9 | CASSLSDTSNYGYTF | TGTGCCAGCAGCTTAAGTGACACCTCTAACTATGGCTACACCTTC
TRBJ1-1 | NA | few | TRBV28 | CASSFNAIGTEAFF | TGTGCCAGCAGTTTTAACGCGATAGGGACTGAAGCTTTCTTT
TRBJ1-5 | NA | NA | TRBV4-1 | CASSQERQGGQPQHF | TGCGCCAGCAGCCAAGAAAGGCAGGGAGGCCAGCCCCAGCATTTT
TRBJ2-1 | NA | NA | TRBV24-1 | CATSDGPGAPSYNEQFF | TGTGCCACCAGTGACGGTCCGGGGGCGCCCTCCTACAATGAGCAGTTCTTC
TRBJ1-1 | NA | NA | TRBV7-2 | CASSLYSSNTEAFF | TGTGCCAGCAGCTTATACAGCTCGAACACTGAAGCTTTCTTT
TRBJ1-2 | TRBD1 | NA | TRBV10-3 | CAISEYDRGRRDGYTF | TGTGCCATCAGTGAATACGACAGGGGGCGCAGAGATGGCTACACCTTC
TRBJ1-5 | TRBD1 | NA | TRBV6-5 | CASSNTGDQPQHF | TGTGCCAGCAGTAATACAGGGGATCAGCCCCAGCATTTT
TRBJ2-2 | TRBD1 | NA | TRBV19 | CASSIETGGNTGELFF | TGTGCCAGTAGTATAGAGACAGGGGGCAACACCGGGGAGCTGTTTTTT
TRBJ1-1 | TRBD1 | NA | TRBV11-3 | CASSFGGDRNTEAFF | TGTGCCAGCAGCTTTGGGGGGGACAGAAACACTGAAGCTTTCTTT
TRBJ2-7 | NA | NA | TRBV7-6 | CASSWNPSLSYEQYF | TGTGCCAGCAGCTGGAATCCGTCGCTCTCCTACGAGCAGTACTTC
TRBJ2-4 | NA | NA | TRBV2 | CASRGLLAKNIQYF | TGTGCCAGCAGAGGCCTTTTAGCCAAAAACATTCAGTACTTC
TRBJ1-2 | NA | NA | TRBV30 | CAWRQANYGYTF | TGTGCCTGGAGACAAGCTAACTATGGCTACACCTTC
TRBJ2-1 | NA | NA | TRBV11-2 | CASSLGRGTSTEQFF | TGTGCCAGCAGCTTAGGACGGGGTACCTCGACGGAGCAGTTCTTC
TRBJ1-5 | NA | NA | TRBV7-9 | CASSSQGDQPQHF | TGTGCCAGCAGTTCCCAAGGAGATCAGCCCCAGCATTTT
TRBJ2-7 | NA | NA | TRBV4-1 | CASSQDSVPGPYEQYF | TGCGCCAGCAGCCAAGATAGTGTCCCCGGCCCCTACGAGCAGTACTTC
TRBJ2-2 | NA | NA | TRBV11-1 | CASSSQGTELFF | TGTGCCAGCAGCTCCCAGGGTACAGAGCTGTTTTTT
TRBJ2-2 | NA | NA | TRBV19 | CASSREQGGTGELFF | TGTGCCAGTAGCAGGGAGCAGGGAGGCACCGGGGAGCTGTTTTTT
TRBJ1-5 | NA | NA | TRBV24-1 | CATSVGGDGNQPQHF | TGTGCCACCAGTGTTGGGGGGGACGGAAATCAGCCCCAGCATTTT
TRBJ1-5 | NA | NA | TRBV18 | CASSPRNEDQPQHF | TGTGCCAGCTCACCCCGGAACGAGGACCAGCCCCAGCATTTT
TRBJ1-4 | NA | NA | TRBV11-3 | CASSLGRGEGLGEKLFF | TGTGCCAGCAGCTTAGGAAGGGGAGAAGGATTGGGTGAAAAACTGTTTTTT
TRBJ2-1 | NA | NA | TRBV7-3 | CASSPRGSGPEQFF | TGTGCCAGCAGCCCCAGGGGTAGCGGCCCGGAGCAGTTCTTC